Presented here are 19 T cell receptor beta chains from one specimen sequenced in a study of CD8 T cells in Susac syndrome. Random hexamers served to reverse transcribe roughly 0.45 to 1 ug RNA. TCRdb analysed the immunoSEQ multiplex PCR reads with MiXCR anew, one entry per CDR3 protein. The repertoire holds about 100,000 distinct CDR3 sequences, 95% seen once, with 0.3% in the top ten. The sequenced material came from CD8+ T cells from PBMCs. Every receptor here comes from a human donor with Susac syndrome.

This rearrangement joins TRBV20-1 to TRBJ2-5, with TRBD2 identical over 7 bases. V lost 5 bases and J lost 4; bases outside the gene matches: 10. This CDR3 region has 14 residues. Germline V lookup: CDR1 DFQATT, CDR2 SNEGSKA (reference sequence). DNA for the CDR3: TGCAGTGCTCCTATAGGCGGGAGACGAGAGACCCAGTACTTC. It yields the protein CSAPIGGRRETQYF.

The chain is built from TRBV6-5 and TRBJ2-3; perhaps D is TRBD1 or TRBD2 (5 bases each). The germline CDR1 and CDR2 sequences are MNHEY and SVGAGI. V was clipped by 4 bases and J by 2 bases, with 13 bases between them. The CDR3 is 15 amino acids. CDR3 DNA sequence: TGTGCCAGCAGTTCAAGAGGGGAACTCACAGATACGCAGTATTTT. Its translation: CASSSRGELTDTQYF.

This chain links TRBV4-2 with TRBJ2-5, with 8 bases aligning to TRBD1. Unmatched junction bases numbered 3, after V lost 0 bases and J lost 3 bases. This CDR3 has 15 residues. Germline CDR1 and CDR2: LGHNA and YNFKEQ. CDR3 amino acids: CASSQDSGGKETQYF. CDR3 DNA sequence: TGTGCCAGCAGCCAAGACTCAGGGGGCAAAGAGACCCAGTACTTC.

The chain has TRBV12-3 or TRBV12-4 and TRBJ1-5; 7 positions agree with TRBD1. J gave up 2 bases and V 6 bases, and 1 base lay outside the gene matches. The CDR3 length is 13 residues. CDR3 coding DNA: TGTGCCAGCAGCACAGGGGGCAATCAGCCCCAGCATTTT. Protein: CASSTGGNQPQHF.

The chain has TRBV20-1 and TRBJ2-7; TRBD2 might be the D (5 bases). The CDR3 length is 10 residues. The germline V gene encodes CDR1 DFQATT and CDR2 SNEGSKA (reference sequence). Trimming pared 3 bases from V and 5 bases from J, leaving 5 bases between. CDR3 sequence: CSAREDEQYF. CDR3 nucleotides: TGCAGTGCTAGGGAGGACGAGCAGTACTTC.

The chain combines TRBV25-1 with TRBJ1-6; D gene ambiguous. Trimming cost V 10 bases and J 7 bases, with 11 bases left between them. The CDR3 is 12 residues long. CDR1 and CDR2 (germline): MGHDK, SYGVNS. The CDR3 loop reads CATRGENSPLHF. The CDR3 DNA sequence: TGTGCCACCCGAGGAGAGAATTCACCCCTCCACTTT.

The chain joins TRBV5-1 to TRBJ2-7, with D tentatively TRBD1 (6 bases). V lost 4 bases and J lost 8, with 13 bases in between. The germline V gene has CDR1 SGHRS and CDR2 YFSETQ. The CDR3 length is 12 residues. This chain's CDR3 is CASSPDRSKQYF. The CDR3, as DNA: TGCGCCAGCAGCCCGGACAGATCCAAGCAGTACTTC.

The chain has TRBV12-3 or TRBV12-4 and TRBJ2-1, with 9 bases aligning to TRBD2. The CDR3 is 15 residues long. J lost 10 bases, V lost 2 bases, and 9 bases had no gene match. The CDR3 is CASSLMRREGEEQFF. In DNA form, the CDR3 reads TGTGCCAGCAGTTTAATGCGGCGGGAGGGGGAGGAGCAGTTCTTC.

The chain employs TRBV25-1 and TRBJ2-1, with unresolved D. V was pared by 5 bases and J by 8 bases, with 10 bases between. CDR3 length equals 12 residues. Germline CDR1 is MGHDK and CDR2 is SYGVNS. CDR3 protein: CASSRWVDEQFF. CDR3 sequence (DNA): TGTGCCAGCAGTAGGTGGGTGGATGAGCAGTTCTTC.

The J gene is TRBJ2-3, the V gene TRBV11-2; 11 bases align to TRBD1. The CDR3 length is 14 residues. J gave up 5 bases and V 3 bases, and 1 base lay outside the gene matches. Germline V lookup: CDR1 SGHAT, CDR2 FQNNGV. CDR3 amino acids: CASSFGTGGDTQYF. The CDR3 nucleotides read TGTGCCAGCAGCTTCGGGACAGGGGGAGATACGCAGTATTTT.

The chain recombines TRBV2 with TRBJ2-1; D is undetermined. Trimming stripped 8 bases from V and 10 bases from J, with 12 bases between. Germline CDR1 and CDR2: SNHLY and FYNNEI. The CDR3 has 11 residues. CDR3 sequence: CASRVVAEQFF. CDR3 DNA sequence: TGTGCCAGCCGAGTAGTGGCGGAGCAGTTCTTC.

The chain couples TRBV7-9 to TRBJ2-1; perhaps TRBD2 as D (5 bases). CDR1 and CDR2 from the germline V gene are SEHNR and FQNEAQ (reference sequence). The CDR3 loop spans 12 amino acids. V was trimmed by 4 bases and J by 7 bases, leaving 8 bases between them. The CDR3 DNA follows: TGTGCCAGCAGCTGGTCGGGAAATGAGCAGTTCTTC. Amino acids: CASSWSGNEQFF.

This clonotype was recorded once. J is TRBJ1-2 and V is TRBV12-3 or TRBV12-4; perhaps TRBD1 as D (6 bases). V lost 5 bases, J lost 8 bases, and 33 bases lay in between. CDR3 length: 19 amino acids. CDR3 nucleotides: TGTGCCAGCAGTGCCGGGACACGTATCCCAGCTGAATCATCCTTGGGCTACACCTTC. Protein sequence: CASSAGTRIPAESSLGYTF.

The V call is TRBV6-5, the J call TRBJ2-7; no firm D call. V was shortened by 5 bases and J by 3 bases, with 14 bases between the two germline ends. Germline V gene sequence: CDR1 MNHEY, CDR2 SVGAGI. The CDR3 covers 14 residues. The DNA of the CDR3 is TGTGCCAGCAGTAACCGGCCAAGGGACTACGAGCAGTACTTC. It translates to CASSNRPRDYEQYF.

J is TRBJ1-5 and V is TRBV18; a possible D gene is TRBD1 (6 bases). V lost 2 bases to trimming and J lost 7 bases, with 12 bases between them. Germline CDR1 is KGHSH and CDR2 is LQKENI. This CDR3 is built from 14 residues. CDR3 sequence (DNA): TGTGCCAGCTCACCAGAGGCAGACAGGCAGCCCCAGCATTTT. The encoded protein is CASSPEADRQPQHF.

This chain uses TRBV4-1 with TRBJ1-1; maybe TRBD1 (6 bases). V lost 4 bases, J lost 4 bases, and 16 bases lay in between. This CDR3 contains 15 residues. The V gene's germline CDR1 is MGHRA and CDR2 YSYEKL. The CDR3 nucleotides are TGCGCCAGCAGCCGCACACAGGGAGGCGGCACTGAAGCTTTCTTT. Translating gives CASSRTQGGGTEAFF.

The chain uses TRBV4-2 and TRBJ2-5; 11 bases are a match to TRBD2. The J segment lost 2 bases and the V segment lost 3 bases, leaving 5 bases of the junction unmatched. The CDR3 loop spans 16 amino acids. Germline CDR1 reads LGHNA; CDR2 reads YNFKEQ. CDR3 sequence reads: CASSQALAGGQETQYF. CDR3 bases: TGTGCCAGCAGCCAGGCATTAGCGGGGGGGCAAGAGACCCAGTACTTC.

The chain has TRBV6-6 and TRBJ1-2; the D gene is possibly TRBD1 (6 bases). Trimming pared 3 bases from V and 8 bases from J, leaving 13 bases between. The CDR3 extends over 13 amino acids. Germline V gene lookup returns CDR1 MNHNY and CDR2 SVGAGI (reference sequence). The CDR3 coding sequence is TGTGCCAGCAGTTATCTACCGGGGGCCGGCTACACCTTC. This gives the protein CASSYLPGAGYTF.

The chain carries TRBV7-9 and TRBJ2-3; D ambiguous. CDR3 length: 16 residues. The germline V gene has CDR1 SEHNR and CDR2 FQNEAQ (reference sequence). The V and J ends lost 1 base and 5 bases respectively, with 16 bases between them. The CDR3 is CASSLGGVGDRDTQYF. As DNA, the CDR3 is TGTGCCAGCAGCTTAGGGGGTGTTGGCGACCGAGATACGCAGTATTTT.